This TCR beta chain was identified during a study of blood T cells in healthy people across ages. Together with a sample-barcoded 5' primer, a J-beta primer mix was included in a second PCR lasting roughly 6 to 12 cycles. Each cDNA molecule was tagged by a template-switch adaptor with 12 random nucleotides. TCRdb analysed the 5' RACE reads with MiXCR anew, one entry per CDR3 protein. The table lists about 640,000 distinct CDR3 sequences, about 28% of them singletons. There are many counts of this clonotype. In germline, CDR1 is SNHLY, CDR2 FYNNEI. This CDR3 is built from 13 residues. The V gene lost 5 bases and the J gene lost 9 bases, with 14 bases spanning the gap.

Material for sequencing was blood. The receptor was derived from a woman of 80 years or more in good health. This chain connects TRBV2 to TRBJ2-1, with D perhaps TRBD1 (6 bases). The CDR3 coding sequence is TGTGCCAGCAGTAATCAGGGGATAGGTGAGCAGTTCTTC. Translation gives CASSNQGIGEQFF.